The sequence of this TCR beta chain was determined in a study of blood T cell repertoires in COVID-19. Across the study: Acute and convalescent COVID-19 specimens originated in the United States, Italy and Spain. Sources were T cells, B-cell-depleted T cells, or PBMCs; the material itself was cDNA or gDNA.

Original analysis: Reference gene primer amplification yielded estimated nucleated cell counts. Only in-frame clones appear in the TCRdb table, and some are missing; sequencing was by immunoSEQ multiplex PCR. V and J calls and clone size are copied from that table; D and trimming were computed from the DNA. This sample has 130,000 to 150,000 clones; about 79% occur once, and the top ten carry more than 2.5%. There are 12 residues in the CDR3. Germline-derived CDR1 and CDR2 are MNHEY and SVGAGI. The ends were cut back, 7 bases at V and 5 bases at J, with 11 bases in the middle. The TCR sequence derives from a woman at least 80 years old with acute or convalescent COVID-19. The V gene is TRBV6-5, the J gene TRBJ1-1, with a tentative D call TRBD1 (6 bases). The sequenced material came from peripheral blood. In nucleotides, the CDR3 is TGTGCCAGCACCACACAGGGAACTGAAGCTTTCTTT. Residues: CASTTQGTEAFF.